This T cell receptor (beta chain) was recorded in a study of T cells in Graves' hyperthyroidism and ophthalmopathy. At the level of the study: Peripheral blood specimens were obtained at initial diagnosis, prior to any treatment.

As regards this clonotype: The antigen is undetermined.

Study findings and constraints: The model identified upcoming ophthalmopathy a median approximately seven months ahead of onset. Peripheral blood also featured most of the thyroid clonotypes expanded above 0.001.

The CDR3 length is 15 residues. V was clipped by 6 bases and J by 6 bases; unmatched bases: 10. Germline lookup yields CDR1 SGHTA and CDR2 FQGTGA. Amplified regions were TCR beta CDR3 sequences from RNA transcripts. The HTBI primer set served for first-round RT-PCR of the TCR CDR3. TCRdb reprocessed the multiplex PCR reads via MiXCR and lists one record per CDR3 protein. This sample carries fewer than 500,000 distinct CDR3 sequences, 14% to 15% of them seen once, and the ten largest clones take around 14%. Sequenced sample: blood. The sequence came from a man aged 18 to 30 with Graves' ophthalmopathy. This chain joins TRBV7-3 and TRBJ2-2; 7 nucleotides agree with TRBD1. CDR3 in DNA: TGTGCCAGCAGTAGGGGACAGAGATCCGCCGGGGAGCTGTTTTTT. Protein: CASSRGQRSAGELFF.